This TCR beta chain was identified in a study of Ad26.COV2.S vaccination and SARS-CoV-2 variants. As for the study in general: Recipients of Ad26.COV2.S got it intramuscularly, once or twice 56 days apart.

Specified treatment: some 20 received Ad26.COV2.S at low or high dose, single or two shots; 5 received placebo; per-sample allocation not given. The samples were gathered on day 63 after the first injection of vaccine or placebo. Whoever gave the sample was an adult aged 18-55 years in Boston. The method was immunoSEQ multiplex PCR; TCRdb's version includes in-frame clones alone and lacks a portion of them. The sample consists of hundreds of thousands of clones, about 91% of them appearing once. Trimming left V 2 bases short and J 4 bases short, with 15 bases between. Germline-derived CDR1 and CDR2 are ENHRY and SYGVKD. The CDR3 is made up of 15 amino acids.

The origin of this receptor is a person between 18 and 60 years old who received the Ad26.COV2.S COVID-19 vaccine or a placebo. This chain uses TRBV10-3 with TRBJ2-7; no definite D call. This specimen consisted of peripheral blood, obtained in a trial of Ad26.COV2.S vaccine versus placebo. The CDR3 protein is CAISERTDGVYEQYV. In nucleotides, the CDR3 is TGTGCCATCAGTGAGAGGACGGACGGAGTTTACGAGCAGTACGTC.